This T cell receptor beta chain is drawn from a study of blood T cells in healthy people across ages. Peripheral blood from each donor was collected in a volume of 9.5 to 10 milliliters. The use of a sample-barcoded 5' primer and a J-beta primer mix characterized a second PCR of roughly 6 to 12 cycles. TCRdb processed the 5' RACE reads anew with MiXCR; each CDR3 protein has one entry. Of about 290,000 distinct CDR3 sequences listed, 25% to 30% are singletons. Remarks on this clonotype: Its antigen is not known. This sequence may be a read error, since a much larger clone differs from it by one base.

The CDR3 totals 16 residues. The V gene's germline CDR1 is SGHAT and CDR2 FQNNGV. General study findings and limits: A strong correlation between TCR beta diversity and naive T cell percentage was seen.

The source of this sequence is a woman in her 70s in good health. The chain combines TRBV11-2 with TRBJ2-5; 11 nucleotides agree with TRBD2. Sequenced: blood. CDR3 in amino acids: CASSRGTSGDQEAQYF. In nucleotides, the CDR3 is TGTGCCAGCAGCCGAGGGACTAGCGGAGACCAAGAGGCCCAGTACTTC.